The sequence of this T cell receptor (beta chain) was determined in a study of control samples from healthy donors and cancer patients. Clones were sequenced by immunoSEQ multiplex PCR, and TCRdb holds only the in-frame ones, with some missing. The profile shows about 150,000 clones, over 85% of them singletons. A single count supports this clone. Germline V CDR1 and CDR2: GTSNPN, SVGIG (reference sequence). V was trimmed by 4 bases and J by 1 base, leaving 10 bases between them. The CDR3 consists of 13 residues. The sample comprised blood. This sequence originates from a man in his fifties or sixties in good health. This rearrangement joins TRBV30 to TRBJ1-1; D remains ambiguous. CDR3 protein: CAWNTQRNTEAFF. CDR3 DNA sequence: TGTGCCTGGAACACACAACGGAACACTGAAGCTTTCTTT.